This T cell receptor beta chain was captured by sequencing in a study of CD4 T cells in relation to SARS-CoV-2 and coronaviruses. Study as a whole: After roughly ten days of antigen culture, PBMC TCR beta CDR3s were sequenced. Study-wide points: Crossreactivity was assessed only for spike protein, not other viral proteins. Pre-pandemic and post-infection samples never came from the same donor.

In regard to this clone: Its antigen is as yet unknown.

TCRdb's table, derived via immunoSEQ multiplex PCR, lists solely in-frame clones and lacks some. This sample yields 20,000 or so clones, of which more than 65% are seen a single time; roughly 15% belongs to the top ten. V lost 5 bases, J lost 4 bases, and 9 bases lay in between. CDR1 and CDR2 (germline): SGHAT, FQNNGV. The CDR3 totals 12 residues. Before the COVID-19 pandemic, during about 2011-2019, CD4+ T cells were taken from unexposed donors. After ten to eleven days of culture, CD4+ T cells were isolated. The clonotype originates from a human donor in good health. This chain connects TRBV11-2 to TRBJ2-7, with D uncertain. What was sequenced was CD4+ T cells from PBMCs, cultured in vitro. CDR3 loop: CASSQSRYEQYF. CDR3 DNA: TGTGCCAGCAGCCAGAGCCGGTACGAGCAGTACTTC.